Below, 30 T cell receptor beta chains from the same sample are listed, as sequenced in a study of T cells in Graves' hyperthyroidism and ophthalmopathy. Amplification of TCR beta CDR3 regions used RNA as the template. In the first-round RT-PCR of the TCR CDR3, the HTBI primer set was used. Each CDR3 protein is one row after TCRdb ran MiXCR on the multiplex PCR reads. The table shows around 620,000 distinct CDR3 sequences, with about 16% occurring only once. The material sequenced was blood. These receptors were collected from a woman aged 30 to 39 with Graves' hyperthyroidism.

This clonotype was picked up a small number of times. The V and J genes are TRBV7-3 and TRBJ2-1; D remains unclear. CDR1 is SGHTA, CDR2 FQGTGA, per germline. Trimming took 8 bases from V and 4 from J, leaving 12 bases between them. The CDR3 spans 13 residues. The CDR3, as DNA: TGTGCCAGCTCCATGGCAGGATACAATGAGCAGTTCTTC. Amino acids: CASSMAGYNEQFF.

This clonotype was counted many times. The V gene is TRBV7-8, the J gene TRBJ1-1; D is possibly TRBD1 (5 bases). Germline-derived CDR1 and CDR2 are SGHVS and FQNEAQ. This CDR3 is 16 amino acids long. V was clipped by 5 bases and J by 3 bases, with 19 bases between them. The CDR3 region is CASSLSFRLGDTEAFF. For the CDR3, the DNA is TGTGCCAGCAGCCTCTCGTTCCGATTGGGGGACACTGAAGCTTTCTTT.

This clonotype was detected ten times or more. V is TRBV6-5 and J is TRBJ2-5; 11 bases line up with TRBD1. Germline CDR1 and CDR2: MNHEY and SVGAGI. The CDR3 loop spans 14 amino acids. The V and J ends lost 0 bases and 9 bases, in that order; junction bases with no gene match: 3. CDR3 DNA sequence: TGTGCCAGCAGTTACTCGAGGGACAGGGGGGCCCAGTACTTC. It codes for CASSYSRDRGAQYF.

The chain carries TRBV13 and TRBJ2-3, with 9 positions matching TRBD2. CDR1 is PRHDT and CDR2 is FYEKMQ in the germline V gene (reference sequence). V lost 5 bases and J lost 6; bases outside the gene matches: 12. The CDR3 covers 16 residues. The CDR3 bases are TGTGCCAGCAGCGAAGGGACTAGCCGGGAGAGGGATACGCAGTATTTT. Residues: CASSEGTSRERDTQYF.

Ten or more counts support this clonotype. V gene TRBV12-3 or TRBV12-4 combines with J gene TRBJ1-5, with TRBD1 as a possible D gene (5 bases). This CDR3 has 17 residues. The V gene lost 6 bases and the J gene lost 6 bases, with 24 bases spanning the gap. In DNA, the CDR3 is TGTGCCAGCAGCCAAAGGGGACTCCGTTTTGAGGGTCAGCCCCAGCATTTT. Its translation is CASSQRGLRFEGQPQHF.

This clonotype was found a few times. The chain couples TRBV5-6 to TRBJ1-6; D call uncertain. CDR3 length: 14 residues. V shed 0 bases and J shed 6 bases, with 7 bases lying between them. From germline, CDR1 is SGHDT and CDR2 YYEEEE. This CDR3 is CASSLVLSNSPLHF. CDR3 DNA sequence: TGTGCCAGCAGCTTGGTCCTATCTAATTCACCCCTCCACTTT.

This clonotype was seen at least ten times. The CDR3, as DNA: TGTGCCAGCAGTTTAATGCACATGAACACTGAAGCTTTCTTT. Translation gives CASSLMHMNTEAFF. This chain links TRBV28 with TRBJ1-1; D unresolved. V shed 2 bases and J shed 0 bases, with 7 bases lying between them. The CDR3 extends over 14 amino acids. Germline assignment: CDR1 MDHEN and CDR2 SYDVKM.

This clonotype turned up a few times. The CDR3 protein is CASSPPYDRSDTQYF. DNA for the CDR3: TGTGCCAGCTCACCTCCCTACGACAGGTCAGATACGCAGTATTTT. The chain combines TRBV18 with TRBJ2-3; the D gene is possibly TRBD1 (6 bases). V lost 3 bases and J lost 4, with 14 bases in between. CDR1 is KGHSH and CDR2 is LQKENI in the germline V gene. This CDR3 is 15 amino acids long.

In its sample, this clonotype was seen a few times. The chain employs TRBV4-3 and TRBJ1-5; D unresolved. The V end was cut by 6 bases, the J end by 2 bases, with 14 bases between. CDR3 length equals 15 residues. Germline loops: CDR1 LGHNA, CDR2 YSLEER. The CDR3 spells CASRARYGGNQPQHF. The CDR3 region has the DNA TGCGCCAGCAGGGCAAGGTACGGGGGCAATCAGCCCCAGCATTTT.

As concerns this clonotype: Possible read error: a much larger clone is one base away. The chain joins TRBV6-1 to TRBJ2-1; D unclear. V gave up 5 bases and J gave up 1 base, with 15 bases separating them. The germline V gene encodes CDR1 MNHNS and CDR2 SASEGT. This CDR3 has 16 residues. The CDR3 region is CASSISPDSSYNEQFF. CDR3 nucleotide sequence: TGTGCCAGCAGTATCAGTCCCGATTCGTCCTACAATGAGCAGTTCTTC.

This clonotype occurred a few times. The chain joins TRBV4-2 to TRBJ2-1; 12 nucleotides align to TRBD2. V was pared by 0 bases and J by 6 bases, with 12 bases of the junction left unmatched. This CDR3 is 19 amino acids long. CDR1 is LGHNA, CDR2 YNFKEQ, per germline. The CDR3 coding sequence is TGTGCCAGCAGCCAAGAGACGGGGTTACTAGCGGGAGGAAGCAATGAGCAGTTCTTC. It yields the protein CASSQETGLLAGGSNEQFF.

This clonotype was detected many times. CDR3 amino acids: CASRIGTAFYNEQFF. The CDR3 coding sequence is TGTGCCAGCAGAATAGGGACAGCTTTTTACAATGAGCAGTTCTTC. The V call is TRBV6-1, the J call TRBJ2-1; 7 bases agree with TRBD1. Germline values: CDR1 MNHNS, CDR2 SASEGT. J lost 4 bases, V lost 6 bases, and 9 bases had no gene match. The CDR3 consists of 15 residues.

V usage is TRBV7-9 and J usage is TRBJ1-1; D possibly corresponds to TRBD1 (5 bases). Trimming removed 1 base at V and 0 bases at J, with 9 bases between. Germline V gives CDR1 SEHNR, CDR2 FQNEAQ (reference sequence). This CDR3 contains 15 residues. In DNA form, the CDR3 reads TGTGCCAGCAGCTTAGTTGGAGGGGTGAACACTGAAGCTTTCTTT. This translates into CASSLVGGVNTEAFF.

The genes are TRBV11-2 and TRBJ2-1; the D is unclear. The CDR3 runs to 14 residues. The V gene's germline CDR1 is SGHAT and CDR2 FQNNGV. V lost 3 bases and J lost 7, with 13 bases in between. CDR3 in DNA: TGTGCCAGCAGCTTTCCCGGACGTAGGAATGAGCAGTTCTTC. Translating gives CASSFPGRRNEQFF.

The chain combines TRBV5-5 with TRBJ2-5; D ambiguous. From germline, CDR1 is SGHKS and CDR2 YYEKEE (reference sequence). The CDR3 consists of 15 residues. V was cut by 4 bases and J by 0 bases, with 13 bases left in between. CDR3 bases: TGTGCCAGCAGCACCCGAAGTGGGTACCAAGAGACCCAGTACTTC. As protein: CASSTRSGYQETQYF.

There are many counts of this clonotype. V gene TRBV28 combines with J gene TRBJ2-5; 7 nucleotides align to TRBD2. The ends lost 4 bases at V and 7 bases at J; junction bases unmatched: 15. Per the germline V gene, CDR1 is MDHEN and CDR2 is SYDVKM. The CDR3 has 16 residues. This CDR3 is CASSSASGRDGVTQYF. The CDR3 coding sequence is TGTGCCAGCAGTTCCGCCTCTGGGAGGGATGGCGTGACCCAGTACTTC. Full variable domain (missing parts from reference TRBV28 and TRBJ2-5): DVKVTQSSRYLVKRTGEKVFLECVQDMDHENMFWYRQDPGLGLRLIYFSYDVKMKEKGDIPEGYSVSREKKERFSLILESASTNQTSMYLCASSSASGRDGVTQYFGPGTRLLVL.

Ten or more counts support this clonotype. The chain is built from TRBV11-2 and TRBJ2-1; D not certain. CDR1 and CDR2 from the germline V gene are SGHAT and FQNNGV. Trimming removed 5 bases at V and 1 base at J, with 12 bases between. This CDR3 comprises 15 residues. CDR3: CASSPMGVSYNEQFF. For the CDR3, the DNA is TGTGCCAGCAGCCCCATGGGCGTGTCCTACAATGAGCAGTTCTTC.

This clonotype was detected ten times or more. This chain connects TRBV13 to TRBJ2-3, with TRBD2 matching over 9 bases. Germline loops: CDR1 PRHDT, CDR2 FYEKMQ (reference sequence). The length of the CDR3 is 17 residues. J was trimmed by 10 bases and V by 8 bases; bases with no gene match: 22. This chain's CDR3 is CASFQPETQREAYAQYF. Here the CDR3 DNA reads TGTGCCAGCTTCCAACCGGAAACCCAGCGGGAGGCCTATGCGCAGTATTTT.

This clonotype was counted a few times. The chain links TRBV4-1 to TRBJ2-7, with 8 positions matching TRBD1. Germline CDR1 reads MGHRA; CDR2 reads YSYEKL. Trimming took 0 bases from V and 0 from J; bases not matched to a gene: 4. The CDR3 loop spans 16 amino acids. CDR3 residues: CASSQDDGQGSYEQYF. The CDR3 nucleotides are TGCGCCAGCAGCCAAGATGATGGACAGGGCTCCTACGAGCAGTACTTC.

This clonotype was recorded a few times. The rearrangement joins TRBV20-1 to TRBJ2-3; D ambiguous. The length of the CDR3 is 14 residues. Between the trimmed V and J ends, which lost 7 bases and 0 bases, there was a span of 14 bases. Looked up from germline, CDR1 is DFQATT and CDR2 is SNEGSKA (reference sequence). This CDR3 is CSVKRQASTDTQYF. The CDR3 DNA is TGCAGTGTTAAGAGGCAGGCTAGCACAGATACGCAGTATTTT.

This clonotype occurred many times. The chain combines TRBV6-1 with TRBJ2-3; 13 bases agree with TRBD2. V lost 5 bases to trimming and J lost 5 bases; unmatched junction nucleotides: 10. The CDR3 loop spans 17 amino acids. From germline, CDR1 is MNHNS and CDR2 SASEGT. The DNA of the CDR3 is TGTGCCAGCAGTAAAGGCGACGGACTAGCGGGAGTAGATACGCAGTATTTT. Translated: CASSKGDGLAGVDTQYF.

The sample holds a few counts of this clonotype. The J gene is TRBJ2-5, the V gene TRBV4-1, with D possibly TRBD1 on 6 matching bases. Per germline, CDR1 MGHRA and CDR2 YSYEKL. Trimming cost V 3 bases and J 5 bases, with 10 bases left between them. The CDR3 has 13 amino acids. CDR3 nucleotides: TGCGCCAGCAGCCAGGCGCAGGGGGAGACCCAGTACTTC. Residues: CASSQAQGETQYF.

V and J are TRBV3-1 and TRBJ2-1; the D is unclear. Germline V gives CDR1 LGHDT, CDR2 YNNKEL (reference sequence). V was shortened by 3 bases and J by 8 bases, with 23 bases between the two germline ends. The CDR3 loop spans 17 amino acids. The CDR3 here is CASSHPRNPRASDEQFF. In nucleotides, the CDR3 is TGTGCCAGCAGCCACCCCAGAAACCCAAGGGCCTCCGATGAGCAGTTCTTC.

V is TRBV20-1 and J is TRBJ2-7, with a possible D match to TRBD2 (5 bases). V lost 1 base, J lost 0 bases, and 7 bases lay in between. Germline V gene data show CDR1 as DFQATT and CDR2 as SNEGSKA (reference sequence). This CDR3 spans 13 amino acids. The CDR3 here is CSARGRPSYEQYF. CDR3 sequence (DNA): TGCAGTGCTAGAGGGAGGCCCTCCTACGAGCAGTACTTC.

The chain links TRBV19 to TRBJ2-1; D is unclear. V was clipped by 2 bases and J by 8 bases, with 7 bases between them. The germline CDR1 and CDR2 sequences are LNHDA and SQIVND (reference sequence). The CDR3 has 12 amino acids. The CDR3: CASSISRDEQFF. CDR3 DNA sequence: TGTGCCAGTAGTATAAGTAGGGATGAGCAGTTCTTC.

This clonotype was picked up many times. The chain joins TRBV12-3 or TRBV12-4 to TRBJ2-5; either TRBD1 or TRBD2 may fit D (5 bases each). The CDR3 is made up of 16 amino acids. Trimming left V 6 bases short and J 2 bases short, with 19 bases between. CDR3 sequence (DNA): TGTGCCAGCAGGGCCTGGGGCCCTAGCTATCAAGAGACCCAGTACTTC. Its translation: CASRAWGPSYQETQYF.

This clonotype came up many times. The J gene is TRBJ2-4, the V gene TRBV28; the D gene is possibly TRBD2 (6 bases). This CDR3 region has 16 residues. Per germline, CDR1 MDHEN and CDR2 SYDVKM. V was clipped by 5 bases and J by 1 base, with 15 bases between them. The CDR3 here is CASSVPTRGAKNIQYF. CDR3 nucleotides: TGTGCCAGCAGTGTACCGACTAGAGGGGCCAAAAACATTCAGTACTTC.

There are a few counts of this clonotype. The chain uses TRBV10-1 and TRBJ2-1; 10 nucleotides agree with TRBD2. With 4 bases clipped from V and 6 bases from J, the junction kept 3 bases outside the gene matches. This CDR3 region has 14 residues. Germline CDR1 WNHNN, CDR2 SYGVQD (reference sequence). CDR3 sequence reads: CASSAGTSVNEQFF. The CDR3 region has the DNA TGCGCCAGCAGTGCCGGGACTAGCGTCAATGAGCAGTTCTTC.

The chain carries TRBV20-1 and TRBJ2-7; D gene unclear. Judging by the DNA end, TRBJ2-1 fits better; the J call may be wrong. The CDR3 loop spans 16 amino acids. In germline, CDR1 is DFQATT, CDR2 SNEGSKA (reference sequence). CDR3 sequence reads: CSATGLALRLPYEQFF. The CDR3 DNA sequence: TGCAGTGCTACGGGCCTGGCACTTAGATTGCCCTACGAGCAGTTCTTC.

Of note for this clonotype: A much larger clone lies one base from this, so it may be a read error. The chain recombines TRBV5-1 with TRBJ2-7, with D perhaps matching TRBD1 (6 bases). The CDR3 has 14 amino acids. Germline CDR1 and CDR2: SGHRS and YFSETQ. The CDR3 here is CASSLDRAIYGQYF. The CDR3 region has the DNA TGCGCCAGCAGCTTGGACAGGGCAATCTACGGGCAGTACTTC. Full variable domain (outside the CDR3, taken from reference TRBV5-1 and TRBJ2-7): KAGVTQTPRYLIKTRGQQVTLSCSPISGHRSVSWYQQTPGQGLQFLFEYFSETQRNKGNFPGRFSGRQFSNSRSEMNVSTLELGDSALYLCASSLDRAIYGQYFGPGTRLTVT.